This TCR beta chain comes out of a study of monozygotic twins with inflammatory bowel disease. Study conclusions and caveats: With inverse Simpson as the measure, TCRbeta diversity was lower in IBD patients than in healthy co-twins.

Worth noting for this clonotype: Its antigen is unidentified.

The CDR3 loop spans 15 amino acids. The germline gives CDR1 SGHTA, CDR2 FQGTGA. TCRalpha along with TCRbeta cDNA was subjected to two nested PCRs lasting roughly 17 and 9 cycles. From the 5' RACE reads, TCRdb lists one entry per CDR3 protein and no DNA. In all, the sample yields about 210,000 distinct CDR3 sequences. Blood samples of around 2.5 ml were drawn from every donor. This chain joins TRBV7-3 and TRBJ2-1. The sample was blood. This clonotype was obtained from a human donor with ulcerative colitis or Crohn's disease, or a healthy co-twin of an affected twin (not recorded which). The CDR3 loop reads CASSLIGSIYNEQFF.